One sample yielded the 27 T cell receptor beta chains listed below, sequenced in a study of blood T cell repertoires in COVID-19. Sequenced by immunoSEQ multiplex PCR; TCRdb stores in-frame clones only, minus some. In the table there are about 160,000 clones, about four fifths of which are singletons. Material for sequencing was peripheral blood. Receptors were obtained from a man in his sixties or seventies who had recovered from COVID-19.

This rearrangement joins TRBV7-8 to TRBJ2-1; possibly TRBD1 for D (6 bases). Germline V lookup: CDR1 SGHVS, CDR2 FQNEAQ. Trimming removed 5 bases at V and 12 bases at J, with 26 bases between. There are 16 residues in the CDR3. CDR3: CASSPPAGQLQLRQFF. The CDR3 coding sequence is TGTGCCAGCAGCCCACCTGCAGGACAGCTACAATTACGGCAGTTCTTC.

On this clone: The same CDR3 also results from other DNA sequences found in this sample. The J gene is TRBJ2-1, the V gene TRBV9; 7 nucleotides match TRBD2. Germline loops: CDR1 SGDLS, CDR2 YYNGEE. The V and J ends lost 0 bases and 7 bases, in that order; junction bases with no gene match: 4. This CDR3 spans 14 amino acids. The CDR3 here is CASSVGLAVNEQFF. Here the CDR3 DNA reads TGTGCCAGCAGCGTAGGCCTAGCGGTAAATGAGCAGTTCTTC.

The V call is TRBV12-3 or TRBV12-4, the J call TRBJ2-7; 8 nucleotides agree with TRBD2. V lost 4 bases and J lost 6; bases outside the gene matches: 5. This CDR3 region has 13 residues. The CDR3 sequence: CASSSLREGEQYF. The CDR3 bases are TGTGCCAGCAGTTCGTTACGGGAGGGCGAGCAGTACTTC.

This chain links TRBV7-6 with TRBJ2-7; 14 bases match TRBD2. There are 15 residues in the CDR3. The V segment lost 5 bases and the J segment 4 bases; nucleotides outside the gene matches: 4. Germline V gene data show CDR1 as SGHVS and CDR2 as FNYEAQ. The CDR3 DNA follows: TGTGCCAGCAGCCCAGGGACTAGCGGGGGTTACGAGCAGTACTTC. As protein: CASSPGTSGGYEQYF.

V is TRBV7-9 and J is TRBJ1-5; D call uncertain. V was clipped by 4 bases and J by 9 bases, with 10 bases between them. The CDR3 extends over 12 amino acids. Germline values: CDR1 SEHNR, CDR2 FQNEAQ (reference sequence). The CDR3 is CASSSGKSPQHF. Written as DNA, the CDR3 is TGTGCCAGCAGCTCCGGGAAATCGCCCCAGCATTTT.

The rearrangement joins TRBV11-2 to TRBJ2-7; TRBD2 matches 13 bases. The CDR3 totals 16 residues. Per germline, CDR1 SGHAT and CDR2 FQNNGV. V trimming: 5 bases; J trimming: 4 bases; junction bases outside the gene matches: 8. DNA of the CDR3: TGTGCCAGCAGCCCCAGGACTAGCGGGAGTGTGTACGAGCAGTACTTC. Its translation: CASSPRTSGSVYEQYF.

This chain links TRBV19 with TRBJ1-5, with TRBD1 as a possible D gene (5 bases). The CDR3 runs to 15 residues. The germline gives CDR1 LNHDA, CDR2 SQIVND (reference sequence). Trimming cost V 9 bases and J 11 bases, with 26 bases left between them. The chain's CDR3 is CASTPGLSPHETQHF. The CDR3 DNA follows: TGTGCCAGCACACCGGGACTCTCTCCCCATGAGACCCAGCATTTT.

The rearrangement uses TRBV3-1 (or the pseudogene TRBV3-2) and TRBJ2-1; 11 nucleotides line up with TRBD2. This CDR3 region has 15 residues. V lost 3 bases, J lost 3 bases, and 1 base stayed unmatched. Germline V gene lookup returns CDR1 LGHDT and CDR2 YNNKEL (reference sequence). CDR3 bases: TGTGCCAGCAGCCAGACTAGCGGGGACTACAATGAGCAGTTCTTC. Translation gives CASSQTSGDYNEQFF.

This chain joins TRBV6-5 and TRBJ1-5; D is uncertain. The germline V gene encodes CDR1 MNHEY and CDR2 SVGAGI. The CDR3 has 13 residues. Trimming cost V 7 bases and J 9 bases, with 16 bases left between them. DNA for the CDR3: TGTGCCAGCACCCTCAATGCAGGCCTGCCCCAGCATTTT. It codes for CASTLNAGLPQHF.

The chain carries TRBV7-2 and TRBJ2-5; the D gene is possibly TRBD2 (6 bases). This CDR3 region has 16 residues. Germline values: CDR1 SGHTA, CDR2 FQGNSA. Trimming pared 5 bases from V and 4 bases from J, leaving 20 bases between. CDR3 amino acids: CASSQNTGGTTETQYF. The CDR3 DNA reads as TGTGCCAGCAGCCAAAATACAGGAGGGACGACAGAGACCCAGTACTTC.

The genes are TRBV27 and TRBJ2-7, with 9 nucleotides matching TRBD1. The germline V gene has CDR1 MNHEY and CDR2 SMNVEV (reference sequence). The CDR3 sequence is 14 residues long. Trimming took 2 bases from V and 4 from J; bases not matched to a gene: 3. CDR3 protein: CASSLKGQGYEQYF. CDR3 DNA sequence: TGTGCCAGCAGTTTAAAAGGACAGGGGTACGAGCAGTACTTC.

This sequence joins TRBV5-1 and TRBJ2-1; a possible D gene is TRBD2 (6 bases). Germline CDR1 and CDR2: SGHRS and YFSETQ. The CDR3 extends over 16 amino acids. The ends were cut back, 0 bases at V and 0 bases at J, with 10 bases in the middle. CDR3 residues: CASSLVAESSYNEQFF. The DNA for the CDR3 is TGCGCCAGCAGCTTGGTAGCGGAGAGCTCCTACAATGAGCAGTTCTTC.

J is TRBJ1-4 and V is TRBV19; 8 nucleotides align to TRBD1. This CDR3 comprises 15 residues. After removal of 4 bases from V and 3 bases from J, the junction contained 4 bases not matched to a gene. Per the germline V gene, CDR1 is LNHDA and CDR2 is SQIVND (reference sequence). CDR3 bases: TGTGCCAGTAGTAAACCGGGACAGGCTAATGAAAAACTGTTTTTT. It is translated as CASSKPGQANEKLFF.

J is TRBJ2-2 and V is TRBV6-5; TRBD1 might be the D (5 bases). V gave up 6 bases and J gave up 4 bases, with 15 bases separating them. Germline values: CDR1 MNHEY, CDR2 SVGAGI. This CDR3 is built from 15 residues. The CDR3 spells CASSKIGVATGELFF. CDR3 DNA: TGTGCCAGCAGCAAAATAGGGGTAGCCACCGGGGAGCTGTTTTTT.

This clone was seen only once. The rearrangement links TRBV7-9 to TRBJ2-7; D is possibly TRBD1 (5 bases). Looked up from germline, CDR1 is SEHNR and CDR2 is FQNEAQ (reference sequence). The V gene lost 2 bases and the J gene lost 5 bases, with 16 bases spanning the gap. CDR3 length: 15 amino acids. CDR3 nucleotide sequence: TGTGCCAGCAGCTTAAGTCCAGTTGGGGCCCACGAGCAGTACTTC. It translates to CASSLSPVGAHEQYF.

The chain links TRBV11-2 to TRBJ2-3, with a weak D call TRBD1 (6 bases). Germline CDR1 and CDR2: SGHAT and FQNNGV. V shed 4 bases and J shed 5 bases, with 19 bases lying between them. CDR3 length: 16 residues. This CDR3 reads CASSYRALTERDTQYF. The CDR3 DNA is TGTGCCAGCAGCTACAGGGCCCTCACGGAAAGAGATACGCAGTATTTT.

CDR3 loop: CASTQGNNSPLHF. The CDR3 DNA follows: TGTGCCAGCACTCAGGGCAATAATTCACCCCTCCACTTT. V and J are TRBV28 and TRBJ1-6, with TRBD1 as a possible D gene (5 bases). Germline assignment: CDR1 MDHEN and CDR2 SYDVKM. V was shortened by 7 bases and J by 5 bases, with 9 bases between the two germline ends. CDR3 size: 13 residues.

This chain uses TRBV13 with TRBJ2-1; 13 bases align to TRBD2. The CDR3 is made up of 17 amino acids. Per the germline V gene, CDR1 is PRHDT and CDR2 is FYEKMQ (reference sequence). V lost 6 bases to trimming and J lost 8 bases; unmatched junction nucleotides: 13. CDR3 DNA: TGTGCCAGCAGTCGCCGGAGGGGACTAGCGGGAACTGATGAGCAGTTCTTC. It encodes CASSRRRGLAGTDEQFF. The complete variable domain, with remaining parts taken from reference TRBV13 and TRBJ2-1, reads AAGVIQSPRHLIKEKRETATLKCYPIPRHDTVYWYQQGPGQDPQFLISFYEKMQSDKGSIPDRFSAQQFSDYHSELNMSSLELGDSALYFCASSRRRGLAGTDEQFFGPGTRLTVL.

This chain connects TRBV5-1 to TRBJ2-1; a possible D gene is TRBD1 (6 bases). The length of the CDR3 is 16 residues. With 4 bases removed from V and 5 bases from J, the gap between germline ends came to 19 bases. Germline assignment: CDR1 SGHRS and CDR2 YFSETQ. The CDR3 bases are TGCGCCAGCAGCCTTAGGGACACGCAGTCGGACAATGAGCAGTTCTTC. Amino acid sequence: CASSLRDTQSDNEQFF. The complete variable domain, with remaining parts taken from reference TRBV5-1 and TRBJ2-1, reads KAGVTQTPRYLIKTRGQQVTLSCSPISGHRSVSWYQQTPGQGLQFLFEYFSETQRNKGNFPGRFSGRQFSNSRSEMNVSTLELGDSALYLCASSLRDTQSDNEQFFGPGTRLTVL.

This clone was observed a single time. The chain has TRBV2 and TRBJ1-1, with 7 bases matching TRBD1. V was clipped by 5 bases and J by 0 bases; unmatched bases: 3. Germline CDR1 and CDR2: SNHLY and FYNNEI. This CDR3 spans 14 amino acids. The CDR3 coding sequence is TGTGCCAGCAGTTTACAGGGGATGAACACTGAAGCTTTCTTT. Protein: CASSLQGMNTEAFF.

The rearrangement joins TRBV3-1 (or the pseudogene TRBV3-2) to TRBJ2-7, with 9 bases matching TRBD2. The CDR3 spans 13 residues. The germline CDR1 and CDR2 sequences are LGHDT and YNNKEL (reference sequence). V shed 8 bases, J shed 2 bases, and the junction held 4 bases outside the gene matches. The CDR3 is CASGREGPYEQYF. The CDR3 nucleotides are TGTGCCAGCGGGCGGGAGGGACCCTACGAGCAGTACTTC.

This chain links TRBV5-1 with TRBJ1-2, with 11 bases matching TRBD1. The CDR3 totals 14 residues. V lost 1 base to trimming and J lost 7 bases; unmatched junction nucleotides: 3. The germline V gene encodes CDR1 SGHRS and CDR2 YFSETQ. The CDR3 region is CASSLPGQGVGYTF. In DNA, the CDR3 is TGCGCCAGCAGCTTGCCGGGACAGGGGGTTGGCTACACCTTC.

V usage is TRBV28 and J usage is TRBJ2-3; unclear D gene. The CDR3 has 15 amino acids. The germline CDR1 and CDR2 sequences are MDHEN and SYDVKM. V lost 4 bases and J lost 1, with 12 bases in between. The CDR3 spells CASSSLTAGTDTQYF. The CDR3 region has the DNA TGTGCCAGCAGTTCCTTAACAGCCGGCACAGATACGCAGTATTTT.

The chain is built from TRBV6-5 and TRBJ2-1, with unresolved D. Germline values: CDR1 MNHEY, CDR2 SVGAGI. This CDR3 is 14 amino acids long. The V end was cut by 8 bases, the J end by 0 bases, with 11 bases between. The CDR3 DNA reads as TGTGCCAGCGCCAACTTGAACTCCTACAATGAGCAGTTCTTC. Its protein is CASANLNSYNEQFF.

This CDR3 is CASSLVAGLFGNTIYF. Written as DNA, the CDR3 is TGTGCCAGCAGCTTGGTGGCGGGTCTCTTTGGAAACACCATATATTTT. The V call is TRBV5-5, the J call TRBJ1-3; D gene uncertain. The germline gives CDR1 SGHKS, CDR2 YYEKEE (reference sequence). V was cut by 0 bases and J by 3 bases, with 13 bases left in between. There are 16 residues in the CDR3.

A word on this clone: Other DNA sequences in this sample translate to the same CDR3. The rearrangement uses TRBV27 and TRBJ2-7, with D hard to call. The CDR3 totals 14 residues. V was trimmed by 1 base and J by 2 bases, leaving 9 bases between them. Germline V gives CDR1 MNHEY, CDR2 SMNVEV (reference sequence). The CDR3 nucleotides are TGTGCCAGCAGTTTATTGGCCACTACCTACGAGCAGTACTTC. Its protein product is CASSLLATTYEQYF.

This chain links TRBV19 with TRBJ2-7; weak D call: TRBD2 (6 bases). V shed 3 bases and J shed 3 bases, with 18 bases lying between them. Per germline, CDR1 LNHDA and CDR2 SQIVND (reference sequence). This CDR3 comprises 16 residues. CDR3 bases: TGTGCCAGTAGTATCTCTGGGCTAGCGTTGGTCTACGAGCAGTACTTC. It yields the protein CASSISGLALVYEQYF.